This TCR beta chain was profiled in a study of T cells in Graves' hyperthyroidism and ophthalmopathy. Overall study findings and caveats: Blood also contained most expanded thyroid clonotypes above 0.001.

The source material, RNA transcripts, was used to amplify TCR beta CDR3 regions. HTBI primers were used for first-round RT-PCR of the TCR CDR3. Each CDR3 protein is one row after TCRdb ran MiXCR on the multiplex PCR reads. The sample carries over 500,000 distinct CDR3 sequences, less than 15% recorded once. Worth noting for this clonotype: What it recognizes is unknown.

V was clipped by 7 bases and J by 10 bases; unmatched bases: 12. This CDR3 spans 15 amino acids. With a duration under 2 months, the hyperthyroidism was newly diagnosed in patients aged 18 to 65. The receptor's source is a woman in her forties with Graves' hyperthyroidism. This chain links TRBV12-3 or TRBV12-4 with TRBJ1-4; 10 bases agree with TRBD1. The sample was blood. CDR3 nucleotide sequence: TGTGCCAGCACCCTGCGACAGGGGGCTTTTGGAAAACTGTTTTTT. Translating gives CASTLRQGAFGKLFF.